One and the same sample provided the 7 T cell receptor beta chains below, sequenced in a study of OX40 agonist ivuxolimab in advanced cancers. Measured with immunoSEQ multiplex PCR; TCRdb has only the in-frame clones, and not every one. The data contain 80,000 or so clones, roughly 91% of them singletons. The sequencing used CD4+ or CD8+ T cells sorted from blood, collected in a trial of the OX40 agonist ivuxolimab. All receptors come from an adult with an advanced solid tumor such as melanoma, head and neck, liver or kidney cancer.

The chain couples TRBV11-3 to TRBJ2-2; D might be TRBD1 (6 bases). In germline, CDR1 is SGHNT, CDR2 YENEEA. The CDR3 consists of 13 residues. V was trimmed by 5 bases and J by 7 bases, leaving 11 bases between them. The CDR3 sequence is CASSTGYSGELFF. For the CDR3, the DNA is TGTGCCAGCAGCACAGGGTACAGCGGGGAGCTGTTTTTT.

The rearrangement links TRBV5-8 to TRBJ2-3; D gene unclear. CDR1 and CDR2 from the germline V gene are SGHTS and YDEGEE. The germline V and J ends were trimmed by 4 bases and 5 bases, with 8 bases remaining between them. There are 12 residues in the CDR3. CDR3 nucleotide sequence: TGTGCCAGCAGCGCCCGGATAGATACGCAGTATTTT. This codes for CASSARIDTQYF.

This clone was detected only a few times. The V call is TRBV5-1, the J call TRBJ2-2; D possibly corresponds to TRBD1 (6 bases). This CDR3 has 16 amino acids. Between the trimmed V and J ends, which lost 4 bases and 7 bases, there was a span of 20 bases. Germline CDR1 SGHRS, CDR2 YFSETQ. The CDR3 bases are TGCGCCAGCAGCCCATCATCGGGACAAAGGGACGGGGAGCTGTTTTTT. Amino acids: CASSPSSGQRDGELFF.

The chain employs TRBV11-2 and TRBJ2-7; the D gene is possibly TRBD2 (6 bases). The CDR3 extends over 17 amino acids. V lost 5 bases and J 2 bases, leaving 22 bases between the germline ends. Germline values: CDR1 SGHAT, CDR2 FQNNGV. CDR3 DNA: TGTGCCAGCAGCCCGAGCCGCCTAGGAGGACTAACCTACGAGCAGTACTTC. Translated: CASSPSRLGGLTYEQYF.

The gene calls are TRBV7-2 and TRBJ2-6; the D is unclear. The CDR3 contains 13 residues. Germline V gene data show CDR1 as SGHTA and CDR2 as FQGNSA. V was shortened by 0 bases and J by 4 bases, with 1 base between the two germline ends. CDR3 sequence: CASSLAGANVLTF. The CDR3 nucleotides read TGTGCCAGCAGCTTAGCCGGGGCCAACGTCCTGACTTTC. The whole variable domain, remainder taken from reference TRBV7-2 and TRBJ2-6, is GAGVSQSPSNKVTEKGKDVELRCDPISGHTALYWYRQSLGQGLEFLIYFQGNSAPDKSGLPSDRFSAERTGGSVSTLTIQRTQQEDSAVYLCASSLAGANVLTFGAGSRLTVL.

In DNA form, the CDR3 reads TGTGCCAGCAGCCCTGGGGGGGCCAACGTCCTGACTTTC. This translates into CASSPGGANVLTF. V gene TRBV7-3 combines with J gene TRBJ2-6; no clear D. Germline V gives CDR1 SGHTA, CDR2 FQGTGA. Trimming cost V 5 bases and J 4 bases, with 6 bases left between them. CDR3 size: 13 residues.

The chain joins TRBV7-9 to TRBJ2-3, with D uncertain. This CDR3 is built from 14 residues. The V and J ends lost 4 bases and 2 bases respectively, with 10 bases between them. Germline V gene data show CDR1 as SEHNR and CDR2 as FQNEAQ (reference sequence). The CDR3: CASSWGLYTDTQYF. The CDR3 DNA reads as TGTGCCAGCAGCTGGGGTCTCTACACAGATACGCAGTATTTT. Full variable domain (rest looked up from reference TRBV7-9 and TRBJ2-3): DTGVSQNPRHKITKRGQNVTFRCDPISEHNRLYWYRQTLGQGPEFLTYFQNEAQLEKSRLLSDRFSAERPKGSFSTLEIQRTEQGDSAMYLCASSWGLYTDTQYFGPGTRLTVL.